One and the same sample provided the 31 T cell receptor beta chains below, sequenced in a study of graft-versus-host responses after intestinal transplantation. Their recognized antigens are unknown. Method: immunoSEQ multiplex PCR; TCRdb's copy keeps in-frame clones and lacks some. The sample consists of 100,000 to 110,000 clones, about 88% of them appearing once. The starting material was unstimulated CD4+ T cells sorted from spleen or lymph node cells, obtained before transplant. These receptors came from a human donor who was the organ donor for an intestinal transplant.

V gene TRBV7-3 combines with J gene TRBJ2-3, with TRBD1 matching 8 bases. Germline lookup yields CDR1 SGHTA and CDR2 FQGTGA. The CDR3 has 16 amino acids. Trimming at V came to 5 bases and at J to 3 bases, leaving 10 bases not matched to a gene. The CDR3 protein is CASSLNIGQGTDTQYF. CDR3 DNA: TGTGCCAGCAGCCTAAATATCGGACAGGGAACAGATACGCAGTATTTT.

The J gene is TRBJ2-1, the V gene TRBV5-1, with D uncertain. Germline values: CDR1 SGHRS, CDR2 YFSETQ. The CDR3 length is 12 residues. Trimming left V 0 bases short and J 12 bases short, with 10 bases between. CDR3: CASSLDVVGQFF. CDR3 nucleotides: TGCGCCAGCAGCTTGGACGTAGTAGGGCAGTTCTTC.

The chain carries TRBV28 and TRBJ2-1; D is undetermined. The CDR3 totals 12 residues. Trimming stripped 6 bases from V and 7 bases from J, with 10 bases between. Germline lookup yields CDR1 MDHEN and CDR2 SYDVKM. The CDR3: CASRETGNEQFF. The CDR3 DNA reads TGTGCCAGCAGAGAAACCGGGAATGAGCAGTTCTTC.

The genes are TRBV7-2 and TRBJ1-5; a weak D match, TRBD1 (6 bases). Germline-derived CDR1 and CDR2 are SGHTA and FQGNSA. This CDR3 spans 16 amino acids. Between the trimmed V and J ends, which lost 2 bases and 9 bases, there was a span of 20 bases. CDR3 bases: TGTGCCAGCAGCTTAACTGGTAGCAGGGGTAATTGGCCCCAGCATTTT. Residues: CASSLTGSRGNWPQHF.

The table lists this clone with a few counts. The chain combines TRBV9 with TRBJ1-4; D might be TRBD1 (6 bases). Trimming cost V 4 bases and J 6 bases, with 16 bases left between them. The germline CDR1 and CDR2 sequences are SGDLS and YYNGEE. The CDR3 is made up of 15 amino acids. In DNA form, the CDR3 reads TGTGCCAGCAGCCCGCGACAGGTGGGAGATGAAAAACTGTTTTTT. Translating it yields CASSPRQVGDEKLFF.

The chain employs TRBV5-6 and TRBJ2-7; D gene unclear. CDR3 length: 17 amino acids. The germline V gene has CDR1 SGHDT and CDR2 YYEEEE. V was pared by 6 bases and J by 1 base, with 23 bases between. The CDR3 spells CASTERFRTQPSYEQYF. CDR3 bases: TGTGCCAGCACCGAACGATTTCGTACACAACCTTCCTACGAGCAGTACTTC.

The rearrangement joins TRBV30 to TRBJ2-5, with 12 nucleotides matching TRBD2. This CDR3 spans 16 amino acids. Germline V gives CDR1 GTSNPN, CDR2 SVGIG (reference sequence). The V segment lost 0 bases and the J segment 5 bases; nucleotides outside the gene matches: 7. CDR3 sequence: CAWSVGASGGAETQYF. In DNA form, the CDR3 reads TGTGCCTGGAGTGTGGGAGCTAGCGGGGGGGCGGAGACCCAGTACTTC.

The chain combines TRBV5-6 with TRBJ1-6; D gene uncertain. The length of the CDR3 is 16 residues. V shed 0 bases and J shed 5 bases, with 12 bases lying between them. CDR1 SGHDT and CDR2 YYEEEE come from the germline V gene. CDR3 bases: TGTGCCAGCAGCTTGGCCCTGGGGAGGGATAATTCACCCCTCCACTTT. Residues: CASSLALGRDNSPLHF.

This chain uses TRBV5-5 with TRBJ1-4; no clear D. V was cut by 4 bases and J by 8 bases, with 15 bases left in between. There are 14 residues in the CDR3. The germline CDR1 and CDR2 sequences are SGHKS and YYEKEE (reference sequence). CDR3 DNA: TGTGCCAGCAGCGCCCCTCCCGGCGAGGAAAAACTGTTTTTT. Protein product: CASSAPPGEEKLFF.

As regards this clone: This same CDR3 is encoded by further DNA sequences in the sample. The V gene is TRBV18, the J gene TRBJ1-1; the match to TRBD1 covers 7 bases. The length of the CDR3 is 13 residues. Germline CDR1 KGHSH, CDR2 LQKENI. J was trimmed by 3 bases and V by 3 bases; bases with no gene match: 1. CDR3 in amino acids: CASSPQGDTEAFF. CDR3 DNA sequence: TGTGCCAGCTCACCCCAGGGGGACACTGAAGCTTTCTTT. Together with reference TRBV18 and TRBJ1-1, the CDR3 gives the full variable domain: NAGVMQNPRHLVRRRGQEARLRCSPMKGHSHVYWYRQLPEEGLKFMVYLQKENIIDESGMPKERFSAEFPKEGPSILRIQQVVRGDSAAYFCASSPQGDTEAFFGQGTRLTVV.

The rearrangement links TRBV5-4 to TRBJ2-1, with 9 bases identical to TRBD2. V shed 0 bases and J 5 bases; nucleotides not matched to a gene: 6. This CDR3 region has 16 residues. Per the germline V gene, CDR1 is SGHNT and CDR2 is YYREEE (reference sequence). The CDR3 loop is CASSLELAGANNEQFF. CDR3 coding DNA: TGTGCCAGCAGCTTGGAATTAGCGGGGGCCAACAATGAGCAGTTCTTC.

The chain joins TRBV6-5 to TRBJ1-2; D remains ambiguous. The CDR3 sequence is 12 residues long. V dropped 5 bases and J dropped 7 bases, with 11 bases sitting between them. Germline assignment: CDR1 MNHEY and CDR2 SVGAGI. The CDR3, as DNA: TGTGCCAGCAGTAACCATCCGGGTGGCTACACCTTC. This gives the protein CASSNHPGGYTF.

The CDR3 is CATSRRSPYTEAFF. As DNA, the CDR3 is TGTGCCACCAGCAGAAGGTCTCCGTATACTGAAGCTTTCTTT. The gene calls are TRBV15 and TRBJ1-1; D uncertain. V was cut by 2 bases and J by 5 bases, with 12 bases left in between. The length of the CDR3 is 14 residues. Germline lookup yields CDR1 LNHNV and CDR2 YYDKDF (reference sequence). The full variable domain, rest sourced from reference TRBV15 and TRBJ1-1, is DAMVIQNPRYQVTQFGKPVTLSCSQTLNHNVMYWYQQKSSQAPKLLFHYYDKDFNNEADTPDNFQSRRPNTSFCFLDIRSPGLGDTAMYLCATSRRSPYTEAFFGQGTRLTVV.

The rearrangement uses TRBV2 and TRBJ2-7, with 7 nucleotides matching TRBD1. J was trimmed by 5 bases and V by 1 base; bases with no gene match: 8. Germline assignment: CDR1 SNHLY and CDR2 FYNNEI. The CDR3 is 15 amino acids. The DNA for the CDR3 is TGTGCCAGCAGTGAAGTCAGGGGGTGGGCGGACGAGCAGTACTTC. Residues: CASSEVRGWADEQYF.

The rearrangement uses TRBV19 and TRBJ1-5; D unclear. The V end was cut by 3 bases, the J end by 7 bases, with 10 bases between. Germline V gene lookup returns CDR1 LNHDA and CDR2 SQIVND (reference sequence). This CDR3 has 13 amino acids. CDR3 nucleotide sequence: TGTGCCAGTAGTATCCGGGAGGGCCAGCCCCAGCATTTT. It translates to CASSIREGQPQHF.

The CDR3 region has the DNA TGCGCCAGCAGCCCCCGACACTCCAGGGCGGATGGCTACACCTTC. Protein sequence: CASSPRHSRADGYTF. The rearrangement links TRBV5-1 to TRBJ1-2, with D maybe TRBD1 (5 bases). CDR1 and CDR2 from the germline V gene are SGHRS and YFSETQ. The CDR3 sequence is 15 residues long. The ends were cut back, 4 bases at V and 6 bases at J, with 19 bases in the middle. The full variable domain, its missing parts supplied by reference TRBV5-1 and TRBJ1-2, is KAGVTQTPRYLIKTRGQQVTLSCSPISGHRSVSWYQQTPGQGLQFLFEYFSETQRNKGNFPGRFSGRQFSNSRSEMNVSTLELGDSALYLCASSPRHSRADGYTFGSGTRLTVV.

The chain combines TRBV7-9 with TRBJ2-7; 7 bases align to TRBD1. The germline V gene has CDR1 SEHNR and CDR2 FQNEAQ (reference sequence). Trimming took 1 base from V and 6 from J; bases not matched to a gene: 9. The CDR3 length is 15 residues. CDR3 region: CASSLDRQGVGEQYF. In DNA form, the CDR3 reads TGTGCCAGCAGCTTAGATCGGCAGGGGGTTGGCGAGCAGTACTTC.

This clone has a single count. The CDR3 sequence is CASSLVGDYSPQHF. CDR3 DNA sequence: TGCGCCAGCAGCTTGGTTGGGGACTATTCGCCCCAGCATTTT. V is TRBV5-1 and J is TRBJ1-5, with TRBD1 as a possible D gene (5 bases). Germline lookup yields CDR1 SGHRS and CDR2 YFSETQ. V was trimmed by 0 bases and J by 9 bases, leaving 13 bases between them. The CDR3 consists of 14 residues.

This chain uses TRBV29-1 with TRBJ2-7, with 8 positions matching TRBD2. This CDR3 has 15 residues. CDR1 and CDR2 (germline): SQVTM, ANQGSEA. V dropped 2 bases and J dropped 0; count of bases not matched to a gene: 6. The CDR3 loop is CSVEKDGGASYEQYF. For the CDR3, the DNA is TGCAGCGTTGAAAAGGACGGGGGGGCCTCCTACGAGCAGTACTTC.

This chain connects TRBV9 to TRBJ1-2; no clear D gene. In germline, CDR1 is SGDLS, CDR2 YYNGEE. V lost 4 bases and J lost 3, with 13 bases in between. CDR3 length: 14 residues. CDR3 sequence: CASSRQSAYYGYTF. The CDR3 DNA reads TGTGCCAGCAGCCGACAAAGCGCTTACTATGGCTACACCTTC.

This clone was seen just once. This CDR3 reads CASSLTGSGGYTF. Here the CDR3 DNA reads TGTGCCAGCAGTCTTACAGGGTCGGGGGGCTACACCTTC. The chain employs TRBV28 and TRBJ1-2, with D perhaps TRBD1 (6 bases). This CDR3 is built from 13 residues. CDR1 is MDHEN and CDR2 is SYDVKM in the germline V gene. V lost 5 bases to trimming and J lost 8 bases, with 15 bases between them.

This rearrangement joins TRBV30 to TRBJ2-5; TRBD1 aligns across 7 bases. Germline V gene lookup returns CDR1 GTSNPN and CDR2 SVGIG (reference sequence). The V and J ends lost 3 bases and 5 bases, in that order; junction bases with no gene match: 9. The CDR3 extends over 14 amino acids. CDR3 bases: TGTGCCTGGAGGGTGACAGGGAGTGGCGAGACCCAGTACTTC. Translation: CAWRVTGSGETQYF.

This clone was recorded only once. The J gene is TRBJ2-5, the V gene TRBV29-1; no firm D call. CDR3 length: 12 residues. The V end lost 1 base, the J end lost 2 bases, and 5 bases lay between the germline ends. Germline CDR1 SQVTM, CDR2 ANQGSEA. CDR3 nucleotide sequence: TGCAGCGTTGAAGTGCTTCAAGAGACCCAGTACTTC. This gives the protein CSVEVLQETQYF.

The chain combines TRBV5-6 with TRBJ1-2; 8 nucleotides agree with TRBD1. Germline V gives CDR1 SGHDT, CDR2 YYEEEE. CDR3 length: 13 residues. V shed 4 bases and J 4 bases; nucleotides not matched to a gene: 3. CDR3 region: CASSRTGSYGYTF. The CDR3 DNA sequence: TGTGCCAGCAGCCGGACAGGGTCCTATGGCTACACCTTC.

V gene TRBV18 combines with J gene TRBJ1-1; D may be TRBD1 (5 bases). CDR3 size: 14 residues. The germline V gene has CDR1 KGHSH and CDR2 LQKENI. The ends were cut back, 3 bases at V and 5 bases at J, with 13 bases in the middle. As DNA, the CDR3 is TGTGCCAGCTCACCGGGGGGATTCGGGACTGAAGCTTTCTTT. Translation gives CASSPGGFGTEAFF.

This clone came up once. The CDR3 here is CASKLAGGPNTQYF. Here the CDR3 DNA reads TGTGCCAGCAAACTAGCGGGGGGGCCAAATACGCAGTATTTT. The J gene is TRBJ2-3, the V gene TRBV6-1; TRBD2 matches 13 bases. With 7 bases clipped from V and 7 bases from J, the junction kept 5 bases outside the gene matches. This CDR3 region has 14 residues. Germline CDR1 reads MNHNS; CDR2 reads SASEGT.

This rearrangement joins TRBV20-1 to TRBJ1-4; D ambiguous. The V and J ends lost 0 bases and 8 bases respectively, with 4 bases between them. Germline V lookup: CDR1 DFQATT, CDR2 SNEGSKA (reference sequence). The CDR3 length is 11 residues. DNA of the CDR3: TGCAGTGCTAGAGATGACGAAAAACTGTTTTTT. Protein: CSARDDEKLFF.

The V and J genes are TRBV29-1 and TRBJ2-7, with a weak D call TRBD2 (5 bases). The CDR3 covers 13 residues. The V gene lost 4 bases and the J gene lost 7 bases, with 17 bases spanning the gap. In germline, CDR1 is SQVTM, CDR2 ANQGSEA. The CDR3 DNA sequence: TGCAGCGTTGGAGCAGCCCTTCGGGGTGAGCAGTACTTC. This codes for CSVGAALRGEQYF.

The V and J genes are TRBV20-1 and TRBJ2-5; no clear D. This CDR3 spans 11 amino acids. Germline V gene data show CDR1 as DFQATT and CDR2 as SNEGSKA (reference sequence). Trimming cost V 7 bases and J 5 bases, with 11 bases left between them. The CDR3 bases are TGCAGTGTGGGTAGCCTGGAGACCCAGTACTTC. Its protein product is CSVGSLETQYF.

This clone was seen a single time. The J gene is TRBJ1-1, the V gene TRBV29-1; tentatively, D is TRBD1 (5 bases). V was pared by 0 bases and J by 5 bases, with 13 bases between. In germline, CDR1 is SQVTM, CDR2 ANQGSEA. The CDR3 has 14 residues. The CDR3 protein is CSVEEQASGTEAFF. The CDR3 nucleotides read TGCAGCGTTGAAGAACAGGCTTCGGGGACTGAAGCTTTCTTT.

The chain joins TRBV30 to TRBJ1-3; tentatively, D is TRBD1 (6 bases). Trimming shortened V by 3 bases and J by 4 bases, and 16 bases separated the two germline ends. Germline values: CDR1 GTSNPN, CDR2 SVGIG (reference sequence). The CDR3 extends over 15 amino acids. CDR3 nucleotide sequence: TGTGCCTGGAGGAAAACAGGGTTCTCGGGAAACACCATATATTTT. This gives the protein CAWRKTGFSGNTIYF.